Listed below are T cell receptor beta chains from one sample, sequenced in a study of cytomegalovirus exposure and HLA in healthy donors. Profiled with immunoSEQ multiplex PCR; TCRdb holds only in-frame clones, not every one. The table has more than 70,000 clones, about 94% seen once. The source material was PBMCs. Receptors were obtained from a woman aged 18-35 years in good health and CMV-seronegative. Each CDR3 is given with its conserved first and last residue.

V gene: TRBV7-9
J gene: TRBJ2-3
CDR3 protein: CASSLGSSGGYTDTQYF

V gene: TRBV6-1
J gene: TRBJ2-3
CDR3 protein: CASSLPGQYTDTQYF

V gene: TRBV10-3
J gene: TRBJ2-2
CDR3 protein: CAISPRQDTNTGELFF

V gene: TRBV9
J gene: TRBJ1-2
CDR3 protein: CASNNSTYGYTF

V gene: TRBV19
J gene: TRBJ2-7
CDR3 protein: CASSEDSTSSYEQYF

V gene: TRBV9
J gene: TRBJ2-3
CDR3 protein: CASSSWRGRGGGTDTQYF

V gene: TRBV4-2
J gene: TRBJ1-5
CDR3 protein: CASSQESADSNQPQHF

V gene: TRBV7-2
J gene: TRBJ2-5
CDR3 protein: CASSLFAERQTQYF

V gene: TRBV6-1
J gene: TRBJ2-1
CDR3 protein: CASSEVTGRNEQFF

V gene: TRBV2
J gene: TRBJ2-7
CDR3 protein: CASSGTATYEQYF

V gene: TRBV4-1
J gene: TRBJ2-1
CDR3 protein: CASSQEQSLAGPWEQFF

V gene: TRBV27
J gene: TRBJ2-7
CDR3 protein: CASSLSGGYEQYF

V gene: TRBV13
J gene: TRBJ2-7
CDR3 protein: CASSLGLYGTGHYEQYF

V gene: TRBV28
J gene: TRBJ2-7
CDR3 protein: CASSRTSGSPYEQYF

V gene: TRBV6-1
J gene: TRBJ2-7
CDR3 protein: CASGLGVGAYEQYF

V gene: TRBV27
J gene: TRBJ1-6
CDR3 protein: CASTQGYNSPLHF

V gene: TRBV10-1
J gene: TRBJ1-1
CDR3 protein: CAGMTGHTEAFF

V gene: TRBV19
J gene: TRBJ1-6
CDR3 protein: CASSIGSTNSPLHF

V gene: TRBV18
J gene: TRBJ1-5
CDR3 protein: CASSKGTGGPNQPQHF

V gene: TRBV11-3
J gene: TRBJ1-3
CDR3 protein: CASSFNMGNTIYF

V gene: TRBV28
J gene: TRBJ2-5
CDR3 protein: CASSLRMTGGYQETQYF

V gene: TRBV25-1
J gene: TRBJ1-6
CDR3 protein: CASRGQGAALSSSPLHF